Presented here are 26 T cell receptor beta chains from one specimen sequenced in a study of blood T cell repertoires in COVID-19. Profiled with immunoSEQ multiplex PCR; TCRdb holds only in-frame clones, not every one. Of about 210,000 clones listed, over 75% are singletons. The sequencing sample was made of peripheral blood. These receptors were obtained from a man aged 45-65 years with COVID-19, enrolled during active disease.

This clone was picked up one time. The chain uses TRBV2 and TRBJ1-1, with 7 nucleotides matching TRBD1. J gave up 3 bases and V 2 bases, and 6 bases lay outside the gene matches. Germline V gene data show CDR1 as SNHLY and CDR2 as FYNNEI. This CDR3 contains 15 residues. The CDR3 coding sequence is TGTGCCAGCAGTGAAAGACCAGGGGGTTACACTGAAGCTTTCTTT. Its protein is CASSERPGGYTEAFF.

J is TRBJ1-2 and V is TRBV19; D is perhaps TRBD1 (5 bases). The germline V gene encodes CDR1 LNHDA and CDR2 SQIVND (reference sequence). V was cut by 6 bases and J by 4 bases, with 9 bases left in between. This CDR3 is 12 amino acids long. The CDR3 DNA reads TGTGCCAGTAGCCAGGGCATCTATGGCTACACCTTC. It yields the protein CASSQGIYGYTF. The whole variable domain, remainder taken from reference TRBV19 and TRBJ1-2, is DGGITQSPKYLFRKEGQNVTLSCEQNLNHDAMYWYRQDPGQGLRLIYYSQIVNDFQKGDIAEGYSVSREKKESFPLTVTSAQKNPTAFYLCASSQGIYGYTFGSGTRLTVV.

This sequence joins TRBV7-2 and TRBJ2-5; TRBD2 matches at 7 bases. With V trimmed by 5 bases and J by 1 base, 7 bases remained unmatched. Germline V lookup: CDR1 SGHTA, CDR2 FQGNSA. The CDR3 is made up of 15 amino acids. Written as DNA, the CDR3 is TGTGCCAGCAGCACCCTGTCTAGCGGCCAAGAGACCCAGTACTTC. Translated, it gives CASSTLSSGQETQYF.

The chain recombines TRBV5-8 with TRBJ1-1; TRBD1 might be the D (6 bases). CDR1 is SGHTS and CDR2 is YDEGEE in the germline V gene. The V end lost 2 bases, the J end lost 5 bases, and 10 bases lay between the germline ends. The CDR3 totals 13 residues. In DNA, the CDR3 is TGTGCCAGCAGCTTACAGGGAGATACTGAAGCTTTCTTT. Its translation is CASSLQGDTEAFF.

The chain combines TRBV7-9 with TRBJ2-5, with 7 bases matching TRBD2. CDR1 is SEHNR and CDR2 is FQNEAQ in the germline V gene (reference sequence). This CDR3 has 14 amino acids. V lost 5 bases and J lost 5; bases outside the gene matches: 8. The CDR3 sequence is CASSRATGGETQYF. Here the CDR3 DNA reads TGTGCCAGCAGCCGGGCGACCGGGGGGGAGACCCAGTACTTC. The full variable domain, completed using reference TRBV7-9 and TRBJ2-5, is DTGVSQNPRHKITKRGQNVTFRCDPISEHNRLYWYRQTLGQGPEFLTYFQNEAQLEKSRLLSDRFSAERPKGSFSTLEIQRTEQGDSAMYLCASSRATGGETQYFGPGTRLLVL.

The chain couples TRBV14 to TRBJ1-4, with D possibly being TRBD1 (6 bases). V was pared by 4 bases and J by 7 bases, with 16 bases between. The V gene's germline CDR1 is SGHDN and CDR2 FVKESK. The CDR3 contains 15 residues. The CDR3 DNA sequence: TGTGCCAGCAGCCCCGGACAGTCCGCAGGTGAAAAACTGTTTTTT. As protein: CASSPGQSAGEKLFF.

The V and J genes are TRBV5-6 and TRBJ2-1; a possible D gene is TRBD2 (5 bases). Germline lookup yields CDR1 SGHDT and CDR2 YYEEEE. CDR3 size: 14 residues. V was pared by 3 bases and J by 1 base, with 8 bases between. CDR3 loop: CASSSGNSYNEQFF. The CDR3 DNA follows: TGTGCCAGCAGCTCCGGGAATTCCTACAATGAGCAGTTCTTC.

The chain uses TRBV7-2 and TRBJ1-6, with TRBD1 as a possible D gene (6 bases). The CDR3 is 16 amino acids. The ends were cut back, 4 bases at V and 8 bases at J, with 18 bases in the middle. The germline CDR1 and CDR2 sequences are SGHTA and FQGNSA. Here the CDR3 DNA reads TGTGCCAGCAGCTCCGGGGGAGGGGGGGACTATTCACCCCTCCACTTT. It yields the protein CASSSGGGGDYSPLHF.

The V call is TRBV6-2 or TRBV6-3, the J call TRBJ2-7; TRBD1 agrees at 12 bases. Trimming removed 5 bases from V and 4 bases from J; junction bases left unmatched: 3. The CDR3 runs 14 residues. CDR1 MNHEY and CDR2 SVGEGT come from the germline V gene. The DNA for the CDR3 is TGTGCCAGCAGTGTGGGACAGGGGGCATACGAGCAGTACTTC. Translation gives CASSVGQGAYEQYF.

This chain joins TRBV9 and TRBJ2-7; 8 bases are shared with TRBD1. CDR3 length equals 16 residues. The germline V gene encodes CDR1 SGDLS and CDR2 YYNGEE. V dropped 3 bases and J dropped 1; count of bases not matched to a gene: 9. The CDR3 region has the DNA TGTGCCAGCAGCGGCACTACAGGGGGATGGTCCTACGAGCAGTACTTC. It specifies CASSGTTGGWSYEQYF.

This chain links TRBV5-4 with TRBJ1-1, with D hard to call. The CDR3 totals 12 residues. Trimming removed 4 bases at V and 3 bases at J, with 7 bases between. CDR1 and CDR2 from the germline V gene are SGHNT and YYREEE (reference sequence). The CDR3 region is CASSGEDTEAFF. DNA for the CDR3: TGTGCCAGCAGCGGGGAGGACACTGAAGCTTTCTTT.

The gene calls are TRBV19 and TRBJ2-2; TRBD2 might be the D (5 bases). CDR3 length: 13 residues. Trimming took off 6 bases at V and 4 bases at J, with 9 bases between the two ends. Germline CDR1 is LNHDA and CDR2 is SQIVND (reference sequence). DNA for the CDR3: TGTGCCAGTAGCGTCGAGGGCACCGGGGAGCTGTTTTTT. Residues: CASSVEGTGELFF.

The chain employs TRBV7-2 and TRBJ2-3; D is possibly TRBD1 (5 bases). The germline gives CDR1 SGHTA, CDR2 FQGNSA. V was pared by 2 bases and J by 3 bases, with 9 bases between. This CDR3 contains 14 residues. This CDR3 is CASSLSRGTDTQYF. For the CDR3, the DNA is TGTGCCAGCAGCTTATCAAGGGGTACAGATACGCAGTATTTT.

This clone is a singleton in its sample. This sequence joins TRBV6-5 and TRBJ1-2, with D uncertain. CDR3 size: 12 residues. Looked up from germline, CDR1 is MNHEY and CDR2 is SVGAGI. V lost 8 bases, J lost 4 bases, and 11 bases lay in between. CDR3 DNA: TGTGCCAGCTTCGAACAAGTCTATGGCTACACCTTC. It translates to CASFEQVYGYTF.

In DNA, the CDR3 is TGTGCCAGCAGTGATTTCTTGAGGAAGCTCTACGAGCAGTACTTC. This encodes CASSDFLRKLYEQYF. This chain joins TRBV6-1 and TRBJ2-7; D ambiguous. Germline V gives CDR1 MNHNS, CDR2 SASEGT. The CDR3 is 15 residues long. V was clipped by 3 bases and J by 3 bases, with 15 bases between them.

The chain joins TRBV5-1 to TRBJ2-5, with 9 bases fitting TRBD2. CDR3 length: 16 amino acids. V dropped 3 bases and J dropped 2; count of bases not matched to a gene: 8. Germline V gene data show CDR1 as SGHRS and CDR2 as YFSETQ. DNA of the CDR3: TGCGCCAGCAGCTCGTCGGGACTAGCAGTTCAAGAGACCCAGTACTTC. Its protein is CASSSSGLAVQETQYF.

CDR3 sequence (DNA): TGTGCCAGCAGGCGGCAGGGACTTAATGAAAAACTGTTTTTT. It is translated as CASRRQGLNEKLFF. The chain is built from TRBV2 and TRBJ1-4; TRBD1 might be the D (5 bases). Trimming shortened V by 6 bases and J by 4 bases, and 12 bases separated the two germline ends. This CDR3 region has 14 residues. Germline V gene lookup returns CDR1 SNHLY and CDR2 FYNNEI.

The chain recombines TRBV7-8 with TRBJ1-3; the match to TRBD1 covers 9 bases. The germline V gene encodes CDR1 SGHVS and CDR2 FQNEAQ. With V trimmed by 5 bases and J by 8 bases, 13 bases remained unmatched. The CDR3 consists of 16 residues. CDR3 in amino acids: CASSLSDRGISYTIYF. The CDR3 DNA follows: TGTGCCAGCAGCCTTTCCGACAGGGGGATTTCGTACACCATATATTTT.

The V gene is TRBV11-1, the J gene TRBJ1-1; possibly TRBD1 for D (6 bases). The V end lost 6 bases, the J end lost 2 bases, and 13 bases lay between the germline ends. The CDR3 is 14 amino acids. Germline V lookup: CDR1 SGHAT, CDR2 FQDESV (reference sequence). In nucleotides, the CDR3 is TGTGCCAGCAGGTTCGGGACACTAAACACTGAAGCTTTCTTT. Translating it yields CASRFGTLNTEAFF.

The rearrangement links TRBV3-1 (or the pseudogene TRBV3-2) to TRBJ2-5, with D possibly matching TRBD2 (7 bases). V dropped 4 bases and J dropped 6 bases, with 21 bases sitting between them. The length of the CDR3 is 16 residues. Germline CDR1 is LGHDT and CDR2 is YNNKEL (reference sequence). CDR3 in DNA: TGTGCCAGCAGCCGTGGTGGGGGGGGCCAGGGAAAGACCCAGTACTTC. Translating it yields CASSRGGGGQGKTQYF.

The V call is TRBV19, the J call TRBJ2-1; 8 positions match TRBD2. The CDR3 is 15 residues long. V lost 3 bases and J lost 4; bases outside the gene matches: 5. The germline CDR1 and CDR2 sequences are LNHDA and SQIVND (reference sequence). The DNA of the CDR3 is TGTGCCAGTAGTATCAGTAGCGGGGAATACAATGAGCAGTTCTTC. Translating gives CASSISSGEYNEQFF.

The genes are TRBV29-1 and TRBJ2-3, with D possibly matching TRBD2 (5 bases). The CDR3 sequence is 15 residues long. CDR1 and CDR2 (germline): SQVTM, ANQGSEA. Trimming pared 2 bases from V and 0 bases from J, leaving 12 bases between. CDR3 nucleotide sequence: TGCAGCGTTGAAACCGGGATGAGTAGCACAGATACGCAGTATTTT. As protein: CSVETGMSSTDTQYF.

The chain joins TRBV30 to TRBJ2-5, with 10 positions matching TRBD1. The CDR3 contains 15 residues. V dropped 2 bases and J dropped 3; count of bases not matched to a gene: 6. Germline V gives CDR1 GTSNPN, CDR2 SVGIG (reference sequence). In DNA, the CDR3 is TGTGCCTGGAGTACCGGGACAGGGGATAAAGAGACCCAGTACTTC. This sequence encodes CAWSTGTGDKETQYF.

The chain couples TRBV6-5 to TRBJ1-4; 7 bases map to TRBD1. Germline V CDR1 and CDR2: MNHEY, SVGAGI. Germline trimming cut 2 bases from V and 12 bases from J; bases unmatched to any gene: 9. The CDR3 loop spans 14 amino acids. CDR3 sequence (DNA): TGTGCCAGCAGTTACGCCCAGGGGGTCGGGGAACTGTTTTTT. This gives the protein CASSYAQGVGELFF.

The V gene is TRBV7-2, the J gene TRBJ2-7; 8 bases align to TRBD1. This CDR3 has 16 residues. V was pared by 4 bases and J by 1 base, with 9 bases of the junction left unmatched. Germline CDR1 reads SGHTA; CDR2 reads FQGNSA. CDR3 loop: CASSSPDRERSYEQYF. CDR3 sequence (DNA): TGTGCCAGCAGCTCCCCGGACAGGGAGCGTTCCTACGAGCAGTACTTC. Full variable domain (outside the CDR3, taken from reference TRBV7-2 and TRBJ2-7): GAGVSQSPSNKVTEKGKDVELRCDPISGHTALYWYRQSLGQGLEFLIYFQGNSAPDKSGLPSDRFSAERTGGSVSTLTIQRTQQEDSAVYLCASSSPDRERSYEQYFGPGTRLTVT.

This clone has more than one count but fewer than ten. The V and J genes are TRBV18 and TRBJ1-1; a weak D match, TRBD1 (5 bases). CDR1 is KGHSH, CDR2 LQKENI, per germline. The CDR3 has 15 residues. Between the trimmed V and J ends, which lost 1 base and 6 bases, there was a span of 15 bases. CDR3 amino acids: CASSPRTGGHAEAFF. CDR3 DNA: TGTGCCAGCTCACCACGTACGGGGGGTCACGCTGAAGCTTTCTTT.